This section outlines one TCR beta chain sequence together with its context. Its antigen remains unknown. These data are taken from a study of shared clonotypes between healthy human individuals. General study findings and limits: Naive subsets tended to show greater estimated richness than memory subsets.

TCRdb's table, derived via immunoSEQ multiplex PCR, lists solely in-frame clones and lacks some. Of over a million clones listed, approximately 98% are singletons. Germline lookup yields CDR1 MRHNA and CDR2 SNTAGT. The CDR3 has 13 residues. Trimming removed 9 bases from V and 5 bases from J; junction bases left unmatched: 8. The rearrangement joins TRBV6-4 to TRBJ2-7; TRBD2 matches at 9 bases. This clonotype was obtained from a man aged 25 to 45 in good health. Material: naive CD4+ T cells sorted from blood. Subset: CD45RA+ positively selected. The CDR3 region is CARQAGGLNEQYF. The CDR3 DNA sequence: TGTGCCAGGCAAGCGGGAGGTCTGAACGAGCAGTACTTC.